The 21 T cell receptor beta chains below come from one sample, sequenced in a study of blood T cell repertoires in COVID-19. Sequencing used immunoSEQ multiplex PCR; TCRdb keeps in-frame clones, though not all of them. The top ten hold about 10% of the sample, which has 97,000 or so clones, roughly 79% seen once. The specimen was peripheral blood. The receptor source for this set is a man between 65 and 79 years old with acute or convalescent COVID-19.

V usage is TRBV12-3 or TRBV12-4 and J usage is TRBJ2-3; tentatively, D is TRBD2 (7 bases). V lost 6 bases to trimming and J lost 4 bases, with 11 bases between them. The CDR3 totals 13 residues. This CDR3 reads CASRSGGADTQYF. In DNA form, the CDR3 reads TGTGCCAGCAGGTCGGGGGGCGCAGATACGCAGTATTTT.

The rearrangement joins TRBV27 to TRBJ2-1, with D possibly TRBD2 on 6 matching bases. Germline V gene lookup returns CDR1 MNHEY and CDR2 SMNVEV (reference sequence). The germline V and J ends were trimmed by 0 bases and 6 bases, with 6 bases remaining between them. CDR3 length: 13 amino acids. CDR3 DNA: TGTGCCAGCAGTTTATCGGAGGGCAATGAGCAGTTCTTC. Protein sequence: CASSLSEGNEQFF.

This clone has more than one count but fewer than ten. This rearrangement joins TRBV19 to TRBJ1-5; 10 bases map to TRBD1. CDR3 size: 15 residues. The germline V gene has CDR1 LNHDA and CDR2 SQIVND (reference sequence). Unmatched junction bases numbered 3, after V lost 3 bases and J lost 4 bases. CDR3 protein: CASSIQGQGNQPQHF. CDR3 sequence (DNA): TGTGCCAGTAGTATCCAGGGACAGGGGAATCAGCCCCAGCATTTT.

This rearrangement joins TRBV24-1 to TRBJ2-2; TRBD1 might be the D (5 bases). The length of the CDR3 is 15 residues. V shed 3 bases and J shed 7 bases, with 14 bases lying between them. Germline lookup yields CDR1 KGHDR and CDR2 SFDVKD. The CDR3 spells CATSDTQAGFGELFF. CDR3 DNA sequence: TGTGCCACCAGTGATACGCAAGCAGGGTTCGGGGAGCTGTTTTTT.

The chain is built from TRBV19 and TRBJ1-2; 9 bases are shared with TRBD1. This CDR3 comprises 13 residues. J gave up 4 bases and V 8 bases, and 5 bases lay outside the gene matches. CDR1 is LNHDA and CDR2 is SQIVND in the germline V gene (reference sequence). The CDR3 DNA follows: TGTGCCAGTGCGTTGGGACAGGGCTATGGCTACACCTTC. It translates to CASALGQGYGYTF.

The rearrangement joins TRBV29-1 to TRBJ2-7, with D possibly being TRBD1 (5 bases). Between the trimmed V and J ends, which lost 7 bases and 0 bases, there was a span of 10 bases. The CDR3 runs to 12 residues. Germline V CDR1 and CDR2: SQVTM, ANQGSEA. CDR3 DNA sequence: TGCAGCGGGTCCGACAGCTCCTACGAGCAGTACTTC. Protein sequence: CSGSDSSYEQYF.

J is TRBJ2-2 and V is TRBV24-1; possibly TRBD1 for D (6 bases). CDR1 is KGHDR and CDR2 is SFDVKD in the germline V gene. Between the trimmed V and J ends, which lost 3 bases and 4 bases, there was a span of 14 bases. The CDR3 has 16 residues. The CDR3 here is CATSDPRQGSTGELFF. CDR3 bases: TGTGCCACCAGTGATCCGAGGCAGGGGAGCACCGGGGAGCTGTTTTTT.

The chain employs TRBV7-2 and TRBJ2-5, with 7 bases lining up with TRBD2. The germline gives CDR1 SGHTA, CDR2 FQGNSA. Trimming took 1 base from V and 5 from J; bases not matched to a gene: 4. This CDR3 spans 14 amino acids. The CDR3 spells CASSLGGLTETQYF. As DNA, the CDR3 is TGTGCCAGCAGCTTAGGGGGACTAACGGAGACCCAGTACTTC.

V and J are TRBV29-1 and TRBJ2-7; weak D call: TRBD1 (5 bases). CDR1 is SQVTM and CDR2 is ANQGSEA in the germline V gene. V was trimmed by 6 bases and J by 0 bases, leaving 9 bases between them. The CDR3 runs to 12 residues. The CDR3 spells CSVTESSYEQYF. The CDR3 DNA reads TGCAGCGTGACAGAAAGCTCCTACGAGCAGTACTTC.

V gene TRBV6-5 combines with J gene TRBJ2-3; D is perhaps TRBD2 (5 bases). The CDR3 loop spans 14 amino acids. Trimming pared 7 bases from V and 0 bases from J, leaving 11 bases between. In germline, CDR1 is MNHEY, CDR2 SVGAGI. The CDR3, as DNA: TGTGCCAGCAACGGGGAGCCGAGCACAGATACGCAGTATTTT. This translates into CASNGEPSTDTQYF.

V gene TRBV2 combines with J gene TRBJ1-5, with TRBD1 as a possible D gene (6 bases). The CDR3 sequence is 18 residues long. V gave up 6 bases and J gave up 2 bases, with 23 bases separating them. Germline V gives CDR1 SNHLY, CDR2 FYNNEI. This chain's CDR3 is CASRERGSAGLRNQPQHF. In DNA form, the CDR3 reads TGTGCCAGCAGGGAAAGGGGGTCAGCCGGTCTCCGCAATCAGCCCCAGCATTTT.

The rearrangement links TRBV18 to TRBJ2-2, with 7 bases lining up with TRBD1. This CDR3 comprises 15 residues. The germline V gene encodes CDR1 KGHSH and CDR2 LQKENI. V dropped 3 bases and J dropped 4; count of bases not matched to a gene: 5. CDR3 loop: CASSPGQQFTGELFF. The DNA for the CDR3 is TGTGCCAGCTCACCGGGACAGCAATTCACCGGGGAGCTGTTTTTT.

This chain uses TRBV19 with TRBJ1-5, with 7 bases matching TRBD1. The length of the CDR3 is 15 residues. The ends lost 6 bases at V and 0 bases at J; junction bases unmatched: 5. Looked up from germline, CDR1 is LNHDA and CDR2 is SQIVND (reference sequence). This CDR3 is CASRLQGSSNQPQHF. The CDR3 nucleotides are TGTGCCAGTAGGCTACAGGGGTCTAGCAATCAGCCCCAGCATTTT.

The V gene is TRBV10-3, the J gene TRBJ2-7; a weak D match, TRBD2 (6 bases). The CDR3 contains 14 residues. Germline V gene sequence: CDR1 ENHRY, CDR2 SYGVKD. V was cut by 11 bases and J by 2 bases, with 19 bases left in between. The CDR3 reads CASQLGPGAYEQYF. Here the CDR3 DNA reads TGTGCCTCCCAGCTCGGGCCGGGAGCCTACGAGCAGTACTTC.

The chain uses TRBV19 and TRBJ1-6; D gene uncertain. Germline-derived CDR1 and CDR2 are LNHDA and SQIVND (reference sequence). The CDR3 contains 15 residues. V lost 6 bases and J 7 bases, leaving 16 bases between the germline ends. Here the CDR3 reads CASSPFEAPNSPLHF. CDR3 sequence (DNA): TGTGCCAGTAGCCCTTTCGAGGCTCCCAATTCACCCCTCCACTTT. Together with reference TRBV19 and TRBJ1-6, the CDR3 gives the full variable domain: DGGITQSPKYLFRKEGQNVTLSCEQNLNHDAMYWYRQDPGQGLRLIYYSQIVNDFQKGDIAEGYSVSREKKESFPLTVTSAQKNPTAFYLCASSPFEAPNSPLHFGNGTRLTVT.

The table lists this clone with a few counts. V usage is TRBV7-2 and J usage is TRBJ1-3; D is unclear. V lost 7 bases, J lost 0 bases, and 13 bases lay in between. In germline, CDR1 is SGHTA, CDR2 FQGNSA. The CDR3 is 15 amino acids. The CDR3 DNA is TGTGCCAGCACGCGAAGTCCAAACTCTGGAAACACCATATATTTT. Translated: CASTRSPNSGNTIYF.

CDR3 in DNA: TGTGCCAGCAGCTTGTCCCCCCTGACAGGGGACGAGCAGTACTTC. Translating gives CASSLSPLTGDEQYF. The rearrangement links TRBV5-5 to TRBJ2-7; 8 positions agree with TRBD1. CDR3 length: 15 amino acids. With V trimmed by 1 base and J by 5 bases, 8 bases remained unmatched. Germline CDR1 is SGHKS and CDR2 is YYEKEE (reference sequence). Filled out from reference TRBV5-5 and TRBJ2-7, the complete variable domain reads DAGVTQSPTHLIKTRGQQVTLRCSPISGHKSVSWYQQVLGQGPQFIFQYYEKEERGRGNFPDRFSARQFPNYSSELNVNALLLGDSALYLCASSLSPLTGDEQYFGPGTRLTVT.

The chain recombines TRBV6-5 with TRBJ2-5; D not resolved. Germline lookup yields CDR1 MNHEY and CDR2 SVGAGI. The CDR3 sequence is 15 residues long. Trimming pared 8 bases from V and 0 bases from J, leaving 16 bases between. The CDR3 nucleotides are TGTGCCAGCCGACGCCGCTTCGGAGACCAAGAGACCCAGTACTTC. Translation: CASRRRFGDQETQYF.

The V call is TRBV28, the J call TRBJ2-1; 10 nucleotides align to TRBD2. After removal of 4 bases from V and 5 bases from J, the junction contained 8 bases not matched to a gene. CDR3 size: 16 residues. Germline-derived CDR1 and CDR2 are MDHEN and SYDVKM. The CDR3 region is CASSSALAGEDNEQFF. Written as DNA, the CDR3 is TGTGCCAGCAGTTCCGCGCTAGCGGGAGAGGACAATGAGCAGTTCTTC.

This clone was observed a handful of times. V is TRBV29-1 and J is TRBJ1-2; D unresolved. Germline assignment: CDR1 SQVTM and CDR2 ANQGSEA. CDR3 length: 17 amino acids. The germline V and J ends were trimmed by 7 bases and 0 bases, with 24 bases remaining between them. The CDR3 DNA sequence: TGCAGCGCCCAAGGAGGAGAAACAGATGCTTCTAACTATGGCTACACCTTC. Its translation: CSAQGGETDASNYGYTF.

V and J are TRBV4-3 and TRBJ1-2; no reliable D call. The CDR3 spans 15 residues. V was shortened by 5 bases and J by 5 bases, with 18 bases between the two germline ends. The germline gives CDR1 LGHNA, CDR2 YSLEER. CDR3 bases: TGCGCCAGCAGCGAAACTAGCAGGAGCCTATATGGCTACACCTTC. Translating it yields CASSETSRSLYGYTF.